Listed below are T cell receptor beta chains from one sample, sequenced in a study of identical twins. TCRdb called the 5' RACE reads again in MiXCR, with one record for every CDR3 protein. Of about 450,000 distinct CDR3 sequences detected, approximately 18% appear once; the ten largest clones hold 9.5% to 15%. What was sequenced was naive T cells sorted from blood. These receptors originate from a man aged 45-60 years in good health. The CDR3 runs from the conserved cysteine through the conserved F or W. A D gene is named only where the DNA matches it firmly. Size tells how often a clone was seen (once, few, many) or the class of an expanded clone, and some rows leave it out.

CDR3 DNA | CDR3 protein | J gene | V gene | clone size | D gene
TGTGCCAGCAGCCCCCTTGCGGTCGATGAAAAACTGTTTTTT | CASSPLAVDEKLFF | TRBJ1-4 | TRBV4-2 | few | -
TGTGCCAGCAGCCACCGGGGGCGACTGGGGGTATACAATGAGCAGTTCTTC | CASSHRGRLGVYNEQFF | TRBJ2-1 | TRBV7-2 | - | -
TGTGCCAGCAGCAAAGGGGGAAGCGGGATCCTCTCTAGGAGCTCCTACAATGAGCAGTTCTTC | CASSKGGSGILSRSSYNEQFF | TRBJ2-1 | TRBV21-1 | many | -
TGCGCCAGCAGCTTGCGACAGACGAACACCGGGGAGCTGTTTTTT | CASSLRQTNTGELFF | TRBJ2-2 | TRBV5-1 | few | -
TGTGCCAGCAGCCAAGATGGGCGGGGGGGCACCCTCGATACGCAGTATTTT | CASSQDGRGGTLDTQYF | TRBJ2-3 | TRBV4-2 | few | TRBD2
TGTGCCAGCAAGCCGGGCCTACGAGGGGCGCGGGGCACAGATACGCAGTATTTT | CASKPGLRGARGTDTQYF | TRBJ2-3 | TRBV11-2 | - | -
TGCGCCAGCAGCTCGGACAGGGGGCTAACCGGGGAGCTGTTTTTT | CASSSDRGLTGELFF | TRBJ2-2 | TRBV5-1 | many | TRBD1
TGTGCCAGCAGCTTAGATTTTGGCGAGCAGTTCTTC | CASSLDFGEQFF | TRBJ2-1 | TRBV7-8 | - | -
TGTGCCACCAGTGATTCCGGTTACAATGAGCAGTTCTTC | CATSDSGYNEQFF | TRBJ2-1 | TRBV24-1 | few | -
TGTGCCAGCACGCGGGCCAATAATTCACCCCTCCACTTT | CASTRANNSPLHF | TRBJ1-6 | TRBV28 | few | -
TGCGCCAGTCTTTACGGGGAGACCCAGTACTTC | CASLYGETQYF | TRBJ2-5 | TRBV5-1 | few | -
TGTGCCTGGAGCAGGGGCTCTGGAAACACCATATATTTT | CAWSRGSGNTIYF | TRBJ1-3 | TRBV30 | many | -
TGCAGTGCTAGTACAGGGAAATATCAGCCCCAGCATTTT | CSASTGKYQPQHF | TRBJ1-5 | TRBV20-1 | many | -
TGTGCCACCATTTCAGAGACCCAGTACTTC | CATISETQYF | TRBJ2-5 | TRBV25-1 | few | -
TGCAGTGCTAGACCAGACAGGGGCAGCGCTAATGAAAAACTGTTTTTT | CSARPDRGSANEKLFF | TRBJ1-4 | TRBV20-1 | - | TRBD1
TGTGCCAGCAGCTTCGGTGATGGGGGCTACTATGGCTACACCTTC | CASSFGDGGYYGYTF | TRBJ1-2 | TRBV5-6 | - | -
TGTGCCAGCAGTGTTTGGGACGGCGACTATGGCTACACCTTC | CASSVWDGDYGYTF | TRBJ1-2 | TRBV2 | many | -
TGTGCCAGCAGTGAATATAGGGGGCCCCAGCATTTT | CASSEYRGPQHF | TRBJ1-5 | TRBV2 | few | -
TGCAGCGTTCAGGGACTAGCAAGCTCCTACGAGCAGTACTTC | CSVQGLASSYEQYF | TRBJ2-7 | TRBV29-1 | - | TRBD2
TGCGCCAGCAGCGAAATGTCTCTTAATGAAAAACTGTTTTTT | CASSEMSLNEKLFF | TRBJ1-4 | TRBV5-1 | many | -
TGTGCCAGCAGCTTCGACAGGGCCACTGAAGCTTTCTTT | CASSFDRATEAFF | TRBJ1-1 | TRBV5-5 | many | TRBD1
TGCGCCAGCAGCCAAGTTACGTCGGGTTGGGAAAAACTGTTTTTT | CASSQVTSGWEKLFF | TRBJ1-4 | TRBV4-1 | - | -
TGCGCCAGCAGCCAAGAATCAGTCCTCAGGTCGCGGGGCACTGAAGCTTTCTTT | CASSQESVLRSRGTEAFF | TRBJ1-1 | TRBV4-3 | - | -
TGTGCCAGCAGCCAAGATGGGGATCGGAGCACTGAAGCTTTCTTT | CASSQDGDRSTEAFF | TRBJ1-1 | TRBV4-2 | - | -
TGTGCCAGCAGCGGACAGGGGTCAACCTACGAGCAGTACTTC | CASSGQGSTYEQYF | TRBJ2-7 | TRBV6-1 | - | TRBD1
TGTGCCAGCAGGTCAGGGAATTATGGCTACACCTTC | CASRSGNYGYTF | TRBJ1-2 | TRBV5-5 | - | -
TGCGCCAGCAGCCAAGATTATCGGGGGCGCACCTACAATGAGCAGTTCTTC | CASSQDYRGRTYNEQFF | TRBJ2-1 | TRBV4-3 | - | -
TGTGCCAGCAGCACTCTTGATAACTATGGCTACACCTTC | CASSTLDNYGYTF | TRBJ1-2 | TRBV7-2 | - | -
TGTGCCACCAAGGGGGTTCTTGAAGCTTTCTTT | CATKGVLEAFF | TRBJ1-1 | TRBV15 | - | -
TGTGCCAGCAGCCAAACGCGAGGGGGGGCCGAGACTGAAGCTTTCTTT | CASSQTRGGAETEAFF | TRBJ1-1 | TRBV6-1 | few | -
TGTGCCAGCAGTTACTTAGGGGTTCCTGACGAGACCCAGTACTTC | CASSYLGVPDETQYF | TRBJ2-5 | TRBV6-2/TRBV6-3 | - | -
TGTGCCAGCAGCTTGGCGGGGACAGGGGGTGGAGAGACCCAGTACTTC | CASSLAGTGGGETQYF | TRBJ2-5 | TRBV7-2 | few | TRBD1
TGCAGTGCTAGAGTACCAGGGAGAAATGAGCAGTTCTTC | CSARVPGRNEQFF | TRBJ2-1 | TRBV20-1 | few | -
TGTGCCAGCAGCGGAACCGGGACAGGATTCTACGAGCAGTACTTC | CASSGTGTGFYEQYF | TRBJ2-7 | TRBV7-9 | - | TRBD1
TGTGCCAGCAGGAAACCTGATGAGGGTGAGCAGTTCTTC | CASRKPDEGEQFF | TRBJ2-1 | TRBV11-1 | - | -